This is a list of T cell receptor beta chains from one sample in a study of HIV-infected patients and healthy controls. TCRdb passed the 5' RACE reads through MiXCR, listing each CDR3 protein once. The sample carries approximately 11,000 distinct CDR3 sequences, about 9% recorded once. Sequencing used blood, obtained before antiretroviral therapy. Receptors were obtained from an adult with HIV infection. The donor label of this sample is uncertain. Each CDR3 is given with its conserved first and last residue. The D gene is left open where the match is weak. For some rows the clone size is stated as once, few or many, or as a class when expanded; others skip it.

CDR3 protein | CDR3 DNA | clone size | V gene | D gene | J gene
CASSSGQGLIDEQFF | TGTGCCAGCAGTTCGGGACAGGGTCTCATCGATGAGCAGTTCTTC | few | TRBV27 | TRBD1 | TRBJ2-1
CASSKGGAGGNEQFF | TGTGCCAGTAGTAAGGGGGGGGCCGGTGGAAATGAGCAGTTCTTC | . | TRBV19 | . | TRBJ2-1
CASSQDLGYEQYF | TGTGCCAGCAGCCAAGACCTTGGCTACGAGCAGTACTTC | many | TRBV4-2 | . | TRBJ2-7
CASSIRATNTEAFF | TGTGCCAGTAGTATTCGGGCTACGAACACTGAAGCTTTCTTT | many | TRBV19 | . | TRBJ1-1
CSARGYLNTEAFF | TGCAGTGCTAGAGGGTATCTGAACACTGAAGCTTTCTTT | many | TRBV20-1 | . | TRBJ1-1
CASSQDRITEAFF | TGTGCCAGCAGCCAAGATCGGATAACTGAAGCTTTCTTT | many | TRBV14 | . | TRBJ1-1
CASSLSQGTRQNSPLHF | TGTGCCAGCAGCCTCTCTCAGGGGACCCGCCAAAATTCACCCCTCCACTTT | many | TRBV4-2 | . | TRBJ1-6
CASSQRESPLHF | TGTGCCAGCAGCCAGAGGGAATCACCCCTCCACTTT | many | TRBV7-9 | . | TRBJ1-6
CATSDQGHLNTEAFF | TGTGCCACCAGTGACCAGGGACACTTGAACACTGAAGCTTTCTTT | . | TRBV24-1 | . | TRBJ1-1
CASLGWGANVLTF | TGTGCCAGCCTTGGTTGGGGGGCCAACGTCCTGACTTTC | many | TRBV12-3/TRBV12-4 | . | TRBJ2-6
CASSLTRTPSASEQFF | TGTGCCAGCAGCTTAACGAGGACGCCGAGTGCCTCTGAGCAGTTCTTC | . | TRBV7-3 | . | TRBJ2-1
CASSADRGTEAFF | TGTGCCAGCAGCGCTGACAGGGGCACTGAAGCTTTCTTT | many | TRBV5-4 | TRBD1 | TRBJ1-1
CATSDQQQGTGANVLTF | TGTGCCACCAGTGACCAACAACAGGGGACCGGGGCCAACGTCCTGACTTTC | many | TRBV24-1 | TRBD1 | TRBJ2-6
CSVVSWSTDTQYF | TGCAGCGTTGTTAGTTGGAGTACAGATACGCAGTATTTT | many | TRBV29-1 | . | TRBJ2-3
CASSQDQGQGTGELFF | TGTGCCAGCAGCCAAGATCAGGGACAGGGGACCGGGGAGCTGTTTTTT | many | TRBV4-2 | TRBD1 | TRBJ2-2
CASSWGQANEKLFF | TGTGCCAGCAGCTGGGGACAGGCTAATGAAAAACTGTTTTTT | medium-sized | TRBV11-2 | TRBD1 | TRBJ1-4
CASSEVGATGELFF | TGCGCCAGCAGTGAGGTGGGGGCTACCGGGGAGCTGTTTTTT | few | TRBV10-1 | . | TRBJ2-2
CASSYSIDTEAFF | TGTGCCAGCAGTTACTCGATCGACACTGAAGCTTTCTTT | many | TRBV6-5 | . | TRBJ1-1
CASMVRETNTGELFF | TGTGCCAGCATGGTGAGGGAAACGAACACCGGGGAGCTGTTTTTT | many | TRBV2 | . | TRBJ2-2
CASSIRWGSGANVLTF | TGTGCCAGTAGTATACGGTGGGGGTCTGGGGCCAACGTCCTGACTTTC | few | TRBV19 | . | TRBJ2-6
CASSSVGQIYGYTF | TGTGCCAGTAGTTCGGTTGGCCAGATATATGGCTACACCTTC | many | TRBV19 | . | TRBJ1-2
CASSVEPLAGEFF | TGTGCCAGCAGCGTGGAGCCACTAGCGGGAGAGTTCTTC | many | TRBV9 | TRBD2 | TRBJ2-1
CASSFAGQGATEAFF | TGTGCCAGCAGCTTCGCTGGACAGGGGGCCACTGAAGCTTTCTTT | . | TRBV13 | TRBD1 | TRBJ1-1
CASSHTSTEAFF | TGTGCCAGCAGTCACACCTCCACTGAAGCTTTCTTT | once | TRBV25-1 | . | TRBJ1-1
CASSQDSGDGETQYF | TGTGCCAGCAGCCAAGACAGCGGGGATGGCGAGACCCAGTACTTC | many | TRBV7-7 | TRBD2 | TRBJ2-5
CASSLGVEKLFF | TGTGCCAGCAGTTTAGGCGTGGAAAAACTGTTTTTT | . | TRBV12-3/TRBV12-4 | . | TRBJ1-4
CASSQKGSPLHF | TGTGCCAGCAGTCAAAAAGGTTCACCCCTCCACTTT | . | TRBV12-3/TRBV12-4 | . | TRBJ1-6
CSVGGSYSSSYNEQFF | TGCAGCGTTGGGGGGTCCTACAGCAGCTCCTACAATGAGCAGTTCTTC | many | TRBV29-1 | . | TRBJ2-1
CASKAGQGRVNTEAFF | TGTGCCAGCAAAGCTGGGCAGGGCAGGGTGAACACTGAAGCTTTCTTT | . | TRBV6-5 | . | TRBJ1-1
CASTYRGTSPTGELFF | TGTGCCAGCACATATCGAGGGACTAGCCCCACCGGGGAGCTGTTTTTT | many | TRBV6-6 | TRBD2 | TRBJ2-2
CAWSHPGQMSLEQYF | TGTGCCTGGAGCCATCCGGGACAGATGTCTTTGGAGCAGTACTTC | many | TRBV30 | TRBD1 | TRBJ2-7
CASSPVLTSPLHF | TGTGCCAGCAGCCCGGTATTAACCTCACCCCTCCACTTT | . | TRBV3-1 | . | TRBJ1-6
CASSLFPQETQYF | TGTGCCAGCAGTTTATTTCCCCAAGAGACCCAGTACTTC | many | TRBV27 | . | TRBJ2-5
CASSRGRIEKLFF | TGTGCCAGCAGCCGTGGACGCATTGAAAAACTGTTTTTT | few | TRBV27 | . | TRBJ1-4
CSAPSRGVTDTQYF | TGCAGTGCCCCGTCTAGAGGCGTCACAGATACGCAGTATTTT | many | TRBV20-1 | . | TRBJ2-3
CASSFDGTSGGTYNEQFF | TGCGCCAGCAGCTTCGACGGGACTAGCGGGGGAACCTACAATGAGCAGTTCTTC | few | TRBV5-1 | TRBD2 | TRBJ2-1
CASRPGQAYEQYF | TGTGCCAGCAGACCAGGACAGGCCTACGAGCAGTACTTC | many | TRBV2 | TRBD1 | TRBJ2-7
CASSYPTGQISYEQYF | TGTGCCAGCAGTTACCCGACAGGGCAAATCTCCTACGAGCAGTACTTC | many | TRBV6-2/TRBV6-3 | TRBD1 | TRBJ2-7
CASREGRNTEAFF | TGTGCCAGCAGAGAGGGACGGAACACTGAAGCTTTCTTT | many | TRBV2 | . | TRBJ1-1
CASRESASSYNEQFF | TGTGCCAGCAGGGAGTCTGCGAGCTCCTACAATGAGCAGTTCTTC | medium-sized | TRBV5-6 | . | TRBJ2-1
CAISTALGAEAFF | TGTGCCATCAGTACGGCCCTTGGCGCTGAAGCTTTCTTT | many | TRBV10-3 | . | TRBJ1-1
CASSSRGGTHSSYEQYF | TGTGCCAGCAGCTCCCGAGGTGGGACCCACAGCTCCTACGAGCAGTACTTC | many | TRBV11-1 | . | TRBJ2-7
CASSQQLAGVDTQYF | TGTGCCAGCAGCCAGCAACTAGCGGGGGTGGATACGCAGTATTTT | many | TRBV14 | TRBD2 | TRBJ2-3
CASRDSGTKKLYEQYF | TGTGCCAGCAGGGATTCCGGGACTAAGAAACTTTACGAGCAGTACTTC | many | TRBV6-2/TRBV6-3 | TRBD2 | TRBJ2-7
CASASGAGGNTIYF | TGTGCCTCGGCAAGCGGTGCGGGTGGAAACACCATATATTTT | few | TRBV6-5 | . | TRBJ1-3
CAWSGSGTSVYNEQFF | TGTGCCTGGAGTGGATCCGGGACTAGCGTCTACAATGAGCAGTTCTTC | many | TRBV30 | TRBD2 | TRBJ2-1
CASSLEVGETQYF | TGTGCCAGCAGCTTAGAGGTGGGAGAGACCCAGTACTTC | many | TRBV7-9 | . | TRBJ2-5
CASSSAQGSKLFF | TGTGCCAGCAGCTCGGCGCAGGGATCGAAACTGTTTTTT | many | TRBV11-3 | . | TRBJ1-4
CASSLSGGRVNTEAFF | TGTGCCAGCAGCTTATCCGGGGGGCGGGTGAACACTGAAGCTTTCTTT | many | TRBV11-2 | . | TRBJ1-1
CASSSPGTEVARQFF | TGTGCCAGCAGCTCTCCCGGGACTGAAGTGGCGAGGCAGTTCTTC | many | TRBV5-5 | . | TRBJ2-1
CSARETYEQYF | TGCAGTGCTAGAGAGACCTACGAGCAGTACTTC | many | TRBV20-1 | . | TRBJ2-7
CASSLGTGGETQYF | TGTGCCAGCAGCTTAGGAACAGGGGGTGAGACCCAGTACTTC | many | TRBV7-2 | TRBD1 | TRBJ2-5
CASSLAVTSGSQETQYF | TGCGCCAGCAGCTTGGCCGTGACTAGCGGAAGCCAAGAGACCCAGTACTTC | many | TRBV5-1 | TRBD2 | TRBJ2-5
CASSLVRGGLNEQFF | TGTGCCAGCAGCTTAGTCCGGGGCGGGCTCAATGAGCAGTTCTTC | large | TRBV11-2 | . | TRBJ2-1
CASSQGPGRGAYNEQFF | TGTGCCAGCAGCCAGGGACCGGGGAGGGGCGCCTACAATGAGCAGTTCTTC | many | TRBV14 | TRBD2 | TRBJ2-1